This T cell receptor (beta chain) was captured by sequencing in a study of blood T cell repertoires in COVID-19. V lost 4 bases and J 4 bases, leaving 17 bases between the germline ends. The CDR3 is made up of 15 amino acids. CDR1 LNHDA and CDR2 SQIVND come from the germline V gene (reference sequence). Original handling: Estimated nucleated cell counts came from reference gene primer amplification. Produced via immunoSEQ multiplex PCR; TCRdb's table is partial and in-frame only. That table is the source of V, J and clone size, and D and trimming were worked out from the DNA. The sample holds a few hundred thousand clones; about 86% are singletons and the top ten take almost 2%.

Sequenced material: peripheral blood. The receptor comes from a man aged 30-40 years with active or convalescent COVID-19. The chain has TRBV19 and TRBJ2-7, with D maybe TRBD2 (6 bases). The CDR3 DNA reads as TGTGCCAGTAGTAGAACTAGCACGGGGCGATACGAGCAGTACTTC. Translated: CASSRTSTGRYEQYF.